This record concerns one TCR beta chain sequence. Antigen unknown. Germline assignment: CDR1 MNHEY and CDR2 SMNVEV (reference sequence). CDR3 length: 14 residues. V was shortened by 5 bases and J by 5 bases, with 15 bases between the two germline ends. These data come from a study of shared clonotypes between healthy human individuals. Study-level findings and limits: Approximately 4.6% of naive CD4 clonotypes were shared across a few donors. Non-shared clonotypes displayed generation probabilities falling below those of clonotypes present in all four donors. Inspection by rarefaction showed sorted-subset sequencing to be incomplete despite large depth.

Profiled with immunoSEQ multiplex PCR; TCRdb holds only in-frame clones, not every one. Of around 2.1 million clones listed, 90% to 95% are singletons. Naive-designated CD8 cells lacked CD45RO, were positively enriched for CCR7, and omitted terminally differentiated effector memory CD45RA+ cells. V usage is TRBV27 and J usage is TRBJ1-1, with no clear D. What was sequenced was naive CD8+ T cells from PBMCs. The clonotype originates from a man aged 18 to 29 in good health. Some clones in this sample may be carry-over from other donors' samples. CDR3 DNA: TGTGCCAGCAGTCCCGGAGGGTCCCGGACTGAAGCTTTCTTT. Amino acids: CASSPGGSRTEAFF.